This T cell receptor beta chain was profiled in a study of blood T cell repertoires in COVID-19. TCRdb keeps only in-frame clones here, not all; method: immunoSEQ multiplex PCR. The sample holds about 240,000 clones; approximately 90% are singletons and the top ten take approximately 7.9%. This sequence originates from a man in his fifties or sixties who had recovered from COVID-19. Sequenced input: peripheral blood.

The CDR3 DNA reads TGTGCCAGTAAAGGGGGGGCCTCGGGAGAAAAACTGTTTTTT. Its protein is CASKGGASGEKLFF. The chain couples TRBV19 to TRBJ1-4; a weak D match, TRBD1 (6 bases). Germline CDR1 and CDR2: LNHDA and SQIVND (reference sequence). This CDR3 contains 14 residues. Trimming stripped 7 bases from V and 8 bases from J, with 17 bases between. The entire variable domain, with the rest obtained from reference TRBV19 and TRBJ1-4, is as follows: DGGITQSPKYLFRKEGQNVTLSCEQNLNHDAMYWYRQDPGQGLRLIYYSQIVNDFQKGDIAEGYSVSREKKESFPLTVTSAQKNPTAFYLCASKGGASGEKLFFGSGTQLSVL.